Listed here are 8 T cell receptor beta chains from one sample, sequenced in a study of T cells in tumors after PD-1 blockade. Method: immunoSEQ multiplex PCR; TCRdb's copy keeps in-frame clones and lacks some. The sample has fewer than 55,000 clones, approximately 81% seen once; the top ten hold approximately 4%. Sequenced here: PBMCs, sampled before anti-PD-1 treatment. The receptors derive from a human donor with basal cell carcinoma.

V gene TRBV3-1 (or the pseudogene TRBV3-2) combines with J gene TRBJ1-2; the D is unclear. This CDR3 is built from 11 residues. CDR1 is LGHDT and CDR2 is YNNKEL in the germline V gene (reference sequence). V lost 5 bases and J 3 bases, leaving 4 bases between the germline ends. This chain's CDR3 is CASSSYYGYTF. CDR3 in DNA: TGTGCCAGCAGCTCTTACTATGGCTACACCTTC.

The V gene is TRBV29-1, the J gene TRBJ1-1; D is unresolved. CDR3 length: 13 amino acids. Trimming shortened V by 5 bases and J by 3 bases, and 13 bases separated the two germline ends. The V gene's germline CDR1 is SQVTM and CDR2 ANQGSEA. The CDR3 DNA reads TGCAGCGTTCTAGTGGGCAGATACACTGAAGCTTTCTTT. Its protein is CSVLVGRYTEAFF.

The rearrangement links TRBV19 to TRBJ2-5; 8 nucleotides match TRBD2. The CDR3 covers 14 residues. V gave up 6 bases and J gave up 4 bases; unmatched junction bases: 7. In germline, CDR1 is LNHDA, CDR2 SQIVND (reference sequence). The CDR3 loop reads CASSTSGVPETQYF. The CDR3 region has the DNA TGTGCCAGTAGCACTAGCGGTGTACCAGAGACCCAGTACTTC.

The chain uses TRBV4-1 and TRBJ1-1; no reliable D call. The CDR3 sequence is 15 residues long. V was cut by 3 bases and J by 3 bases, with 14 bases left in between. Germline V gene data show CDR1 as MGHRA and CDR2 as YSYEKL. CDR3 protein: CASSQELDADTEAFF. CDR3 DNA: TGCGCCAGCAGCCAGGAGTTGGACGCGGACACTGAAGCTTTCTTT.

The V gene is TRBV7-8, the J gene TRBJ2-3, with TRBD2 matching over 15 bases. V lost 4 bases, J lost 2 bases, and 1 base stayed unmatched. Germline V lookup: CDR1 SGHVS, CDR2 FQNEAQ. The CDR3 runs 16 residues. CDR3 nucleotides: TGTGCCAGCAGCTGGACTAGCGGGGGGGCCACAGATACGCAGTATTTT. Translation: CASSWTSGGATDTQYF. The whole variable domain, remainder taken from reference TRBV7-8 and TRBJ2-3, is GAGVSQSPRYKVAKRGQDVALRCDPISGHVSLFWYQQALGQGPEFLTYFQNEAQLDKSGLPSDRFFAERPEGSVSTLKIQRTQQEDSAVYLCASSWTSGGATDTQYFGPGTRLTVL.

In its sample, this clone was seen a few times. This chain links TRBV5-1 with TRBJ2-3, with 13 bases lining up with TRBD2. Germline assignment: CDR1 SGHRS and CDR2 YFSETQ. V was pared by 3 bases and J by 5 bases, with 6 bases of the junction left unmatched. This CDR3 is 16 amino acids long. The CDR3 reads CASSSGLAGRGDTQYF. CDR3 DNA sequence: TGCGCCAGCAGCTCGGGACTAGCGGGGAGGGGAGATACGCAGTATTTT.

The table lists this clone with a few counts. The rearrangement uses TRBV5-6 and TRBJ1-1; D is unclear. Germline V gene lookup returns CDR1 SGHDT and CDR2 YYEEEE. V was cut by 2 bases and J by 2 bases, with 7 bases left in between. The CDR3 is made up of 13 amino acids. CDR3 loop: CASSFGPNTEAFF. For the CDR3, the DNA is TGTGCCAGCAGCTTTGGCCCTAACACTGAAGCTTTCTTT.

CDR3 DNA sequence: TGCGCCAGCAGCTTTACGACAGGCTCGAACACTGAAGCTTTCTTT. It is translated as CASSFTTGSNTEAFF. This chain connects TRBV5-1 to TRBJ1-1, with D perhaps TRBD1 (6 bases). V shed 2 bases and J shed 1 base, with 12 bases lying between them. CDR1 and CDR2 (germline): SGHRS, YFSETQ. The CDR3 length is 15 residues.